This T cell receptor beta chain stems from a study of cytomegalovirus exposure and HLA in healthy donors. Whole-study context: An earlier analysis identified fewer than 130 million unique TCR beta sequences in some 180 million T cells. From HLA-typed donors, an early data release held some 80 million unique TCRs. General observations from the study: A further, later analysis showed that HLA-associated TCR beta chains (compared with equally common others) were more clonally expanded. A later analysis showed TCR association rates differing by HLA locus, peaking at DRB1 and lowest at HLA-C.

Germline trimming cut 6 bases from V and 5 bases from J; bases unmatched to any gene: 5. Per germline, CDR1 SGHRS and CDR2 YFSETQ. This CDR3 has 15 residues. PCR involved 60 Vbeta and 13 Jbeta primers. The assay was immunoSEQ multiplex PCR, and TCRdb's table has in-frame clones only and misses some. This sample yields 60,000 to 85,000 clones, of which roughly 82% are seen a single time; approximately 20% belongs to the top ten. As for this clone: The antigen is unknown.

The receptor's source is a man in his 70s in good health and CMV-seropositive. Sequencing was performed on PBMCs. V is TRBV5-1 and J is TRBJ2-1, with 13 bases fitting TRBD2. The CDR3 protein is CASTGLAGAHNEQFF. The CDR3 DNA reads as TGCGCCAGCACCGGACTAGCGGGAGCCCACAATGAGCAGTTCTTC.